This note documents a single TCR beta chain sequence. The source of the sample is a study of blood T cell repertoires in COVID-19. From germline, CDR1 is LNHDA and CDR2 SQIVND (reference sequence). V lost 4 bases and J lost 4; bases outside the gene matches: 4. The CDR3 spans 14 residues. TCRdb keeps only in-frame clones here, not all; method: immunoSEQ multiplex PCR. This sample yields 80,000 to 130,000 clones, of which 90% to 95% are seen a single time; roughly 0.88% belongs to the top ten. This TCR derives from a man aged 55 to 69 with acute or convalescent COVID-19. This chain links TRBV19 with TRBJ1-2; 9 bases are shared with TRBD1. The source material was peripheral blood. CDR3 DNA sequence: TGTGCCAGTAGTACGCCGGACAGGGGCTATGGCTACACCTTC. It encodes CASSTPDRGYGYTF.